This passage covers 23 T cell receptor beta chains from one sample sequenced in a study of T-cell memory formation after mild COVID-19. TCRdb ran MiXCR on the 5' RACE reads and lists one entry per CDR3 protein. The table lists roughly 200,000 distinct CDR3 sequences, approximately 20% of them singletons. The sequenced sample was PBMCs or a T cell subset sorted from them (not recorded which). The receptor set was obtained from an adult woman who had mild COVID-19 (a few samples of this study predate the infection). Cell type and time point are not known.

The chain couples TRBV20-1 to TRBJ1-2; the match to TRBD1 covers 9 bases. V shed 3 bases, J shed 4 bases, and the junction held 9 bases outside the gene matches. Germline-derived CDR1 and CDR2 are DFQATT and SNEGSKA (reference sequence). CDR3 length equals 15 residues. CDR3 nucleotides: TGCAGTGCTAGCCCCGGACAGGGGATTAGCTATGGCTACACCTTC. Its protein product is CSASPGQGISYGYTF.

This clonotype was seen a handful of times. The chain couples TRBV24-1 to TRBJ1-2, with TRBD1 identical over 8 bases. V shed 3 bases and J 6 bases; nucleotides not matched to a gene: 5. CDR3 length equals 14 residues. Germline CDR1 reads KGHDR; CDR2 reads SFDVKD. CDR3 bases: TGTGCCACCAGTGATCCGGACAGGGCGAATGGCTACACCTTC. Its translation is CATSDPDRANGYTF.

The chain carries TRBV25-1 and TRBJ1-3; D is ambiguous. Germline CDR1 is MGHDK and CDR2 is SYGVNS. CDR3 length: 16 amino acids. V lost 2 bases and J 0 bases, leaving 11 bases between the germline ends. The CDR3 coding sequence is TGTGCCAGCAGTGAAGAAAACGGATTCTCTGGAAACACCATATATTTT. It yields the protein CASSEENGFSGNTIYF. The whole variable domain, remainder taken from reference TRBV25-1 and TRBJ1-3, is EADIYQTPRYLVIGTGKKITLECSQTMGHDKMYWYQQDPGMELHLIHYSYGVNSTEKGDLSSESTVSRIRTEHFPLTLESARPSHTSQYLCASSEENGFSGNTIYFGEGSWLTVV.

The DNA of the CDR3 is TGTGCCAGCAGCAGACAGTGGCGGGGCACCGGGGAGCTGTTTTTT. Protein: CASSRQWRGTGELFF. The rearrangement joins TRBV6-5 to TRBJ2-2; tentatively, D is TRBD2 (6 bases). The CDR3 contains 15 residues. The V and J ends lost 6 bases and 4 bases respectively, with 15 bases between them. Germline-derived CDR1 and CDR2 are MNHEY and SVGAGI.

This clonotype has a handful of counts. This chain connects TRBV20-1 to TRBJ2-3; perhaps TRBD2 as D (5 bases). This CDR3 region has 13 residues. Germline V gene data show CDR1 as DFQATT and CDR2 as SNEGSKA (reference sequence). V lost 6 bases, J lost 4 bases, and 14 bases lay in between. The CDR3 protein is CSAFRGPADTQYF. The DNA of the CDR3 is TGCAGTGCCTTCCGGGGTCCCGCAGATACGCAGTATTTT.

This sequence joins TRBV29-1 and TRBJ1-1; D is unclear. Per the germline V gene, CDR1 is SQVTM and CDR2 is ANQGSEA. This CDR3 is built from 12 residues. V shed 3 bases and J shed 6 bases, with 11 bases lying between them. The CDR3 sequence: CSVDAGNAEAFF. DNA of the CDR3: TGCAGCGTTGATGCGGGCAACGCTGAAGCTTTCTTT.

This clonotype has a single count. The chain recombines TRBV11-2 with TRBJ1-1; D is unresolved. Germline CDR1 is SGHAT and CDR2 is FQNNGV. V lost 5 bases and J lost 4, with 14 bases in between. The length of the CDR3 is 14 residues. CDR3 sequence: CASSRGGFGTEAFF. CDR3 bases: TGTGCCAGCAGCCGTGGAGGTTTTGGCACTGAAGCTTTCTTT.

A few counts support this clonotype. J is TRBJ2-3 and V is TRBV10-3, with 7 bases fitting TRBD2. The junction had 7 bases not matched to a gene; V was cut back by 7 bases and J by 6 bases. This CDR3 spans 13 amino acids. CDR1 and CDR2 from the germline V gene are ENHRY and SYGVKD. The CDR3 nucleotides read TGTGCCATCAAGGTGGGAGGGCCGGATACGCAGTATTTT. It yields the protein CAIKVGGPDTQYF.

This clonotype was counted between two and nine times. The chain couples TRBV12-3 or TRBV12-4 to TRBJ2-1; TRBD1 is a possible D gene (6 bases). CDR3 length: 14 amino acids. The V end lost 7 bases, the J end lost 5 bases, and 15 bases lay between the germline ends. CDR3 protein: CASTQGSQNNEQFF. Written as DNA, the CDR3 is TGTGCCAGCACTCAGGGGTCGCAGAACAATGAGCAGTTCTTC.

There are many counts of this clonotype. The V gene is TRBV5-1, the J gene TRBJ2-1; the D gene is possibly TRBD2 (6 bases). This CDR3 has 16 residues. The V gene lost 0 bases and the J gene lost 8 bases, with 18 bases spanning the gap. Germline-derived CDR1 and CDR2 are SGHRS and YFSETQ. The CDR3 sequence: CASSLELTSYVDEQFF. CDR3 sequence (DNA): TGCGCCAGCAGCTTGGAATTGACTAGTTATGTAGATGAGCAGTTCTTC.

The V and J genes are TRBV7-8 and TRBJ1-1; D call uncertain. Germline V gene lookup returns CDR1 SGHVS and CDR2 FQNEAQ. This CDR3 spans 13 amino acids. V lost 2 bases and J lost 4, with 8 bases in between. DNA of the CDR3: TGTGCCAGCAGCTTAATGGGTGTCACTGAAGCTTTCTTT. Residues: CASSLMGVTEAFF.

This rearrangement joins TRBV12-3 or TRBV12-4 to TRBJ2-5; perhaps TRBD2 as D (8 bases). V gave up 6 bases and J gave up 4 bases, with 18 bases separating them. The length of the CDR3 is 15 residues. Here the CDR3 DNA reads TGTGCCAGCAGCCTCGGACAGGCGGGGGGAGAGACCCAGTACTTC. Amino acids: CASSLGQAGGETQYF.

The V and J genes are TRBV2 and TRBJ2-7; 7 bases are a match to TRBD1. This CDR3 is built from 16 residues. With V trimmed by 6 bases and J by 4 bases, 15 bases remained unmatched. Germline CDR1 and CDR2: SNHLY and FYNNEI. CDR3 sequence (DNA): TGTGCCAGCAGCCGGCGACAGGGTGATGTAGGTTACGAGCAGTACTTC. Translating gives CASSRRQGDVGYEQYF.

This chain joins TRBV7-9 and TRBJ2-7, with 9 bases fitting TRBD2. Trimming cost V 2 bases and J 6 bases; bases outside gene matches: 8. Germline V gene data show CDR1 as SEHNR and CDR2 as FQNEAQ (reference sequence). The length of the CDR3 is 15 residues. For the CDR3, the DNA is TGTGCCAGCAGCTTAAGGCGGGAGGGCCGATCCGAGCAGTACTTC. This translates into CASSLRREGRSEQYF. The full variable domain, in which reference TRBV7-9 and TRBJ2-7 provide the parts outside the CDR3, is DTGVSQNPRHKITKRGQNVTFRCDPISEHNRLYWYRQTLGQGPEFLTYFQNEAQLEKSRLLSDRFSAERPKGSFSTLEIQRTEQGDSAMYLCASSLRREGRSEQYFGPGTRLTVT.

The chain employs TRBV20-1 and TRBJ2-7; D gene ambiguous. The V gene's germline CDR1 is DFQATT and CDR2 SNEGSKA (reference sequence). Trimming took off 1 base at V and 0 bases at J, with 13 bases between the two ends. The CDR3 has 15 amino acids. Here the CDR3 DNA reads TGCAGTGCTAGAGTACTGACACCCCCCTCCTACGAGCAGTACTTC. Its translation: CSARVLTPPSYEQYF.

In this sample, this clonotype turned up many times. CDR3 nucleotides: TGCGCCAGCAGCTTGGGAGGGGACAGCTCCTACGAGCAGTACTTC. Translating it yields CASSLGGDSSYEQYF. V and J are TRBV5-1 and TRBJ2-7, with 7 bases lining up with TRBD1. Germline V gives CDR1 SGHRS, CDR2 YFSETQ. CDR3 size: 15 residues. V lost 0 bases and J lost 0; bases outside the gene matches: 3. Full variable domain (outside the CDR3, taken from reference TRBV5-1 and TRBJ2-7): KAGVTQTPRYLIKTRGQQVTLSCSPISGHRSVSWYQQTPGQGLQFLFEYFSETQRNKGNFPGRFSGRQFSNSRSEMNVSTLELGDSALYLCASSLGGDSSYEQYFGPGTRLTVT.

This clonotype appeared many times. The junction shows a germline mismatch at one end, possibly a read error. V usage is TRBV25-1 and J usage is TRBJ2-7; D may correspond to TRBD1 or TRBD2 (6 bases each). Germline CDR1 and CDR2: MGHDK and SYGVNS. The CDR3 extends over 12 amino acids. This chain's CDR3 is CASSGSLGGLNF. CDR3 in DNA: TGTGCCAGCAGTGGTTCGTTGGGGGGCTTGAACTTC.

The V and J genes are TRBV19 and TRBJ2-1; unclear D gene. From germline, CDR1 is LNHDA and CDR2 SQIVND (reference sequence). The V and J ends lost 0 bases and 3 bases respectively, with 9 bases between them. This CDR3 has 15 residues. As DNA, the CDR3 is TGTGCCAGTAGTATAGACAGAGCGATCTACAATGAGCAGTTCTTC. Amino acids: CASSIDRAIYNEQFF.

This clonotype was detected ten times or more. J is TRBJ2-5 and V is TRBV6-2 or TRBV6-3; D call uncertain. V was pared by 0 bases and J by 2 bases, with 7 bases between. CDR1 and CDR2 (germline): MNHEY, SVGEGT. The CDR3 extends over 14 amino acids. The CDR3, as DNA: TGTGCCAGCAGTTACTCCATGACGCAAGAGACCCAGTACTTC. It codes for CASSYSMTQETQYF.

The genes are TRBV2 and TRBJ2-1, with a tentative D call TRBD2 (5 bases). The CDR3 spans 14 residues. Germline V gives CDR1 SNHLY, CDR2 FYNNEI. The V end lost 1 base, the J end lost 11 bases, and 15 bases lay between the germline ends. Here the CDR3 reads CASSEGTGLLKQFF. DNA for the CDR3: TGTGCCAGCAGTGAAGGGACTGGCCTCTTGAAGCAGTTCTTC.

CDR3 DNA sequence: TGCAGTGCTAGTTCGGGTACCAATGAAAAACTGTTTTTT. Protein sequence: CSASSGTNEKLFF. V gene TRBV20-1 combines with J gene TRBJ1-4, with D uncertain. The germline gives CDR1 DFQATT, CDR2 SNEGSKA (reference sequence). The CDR3 covers 13 residues. Trimming removed 3 bases from V and 5 bases from J, with 10 bases in between.

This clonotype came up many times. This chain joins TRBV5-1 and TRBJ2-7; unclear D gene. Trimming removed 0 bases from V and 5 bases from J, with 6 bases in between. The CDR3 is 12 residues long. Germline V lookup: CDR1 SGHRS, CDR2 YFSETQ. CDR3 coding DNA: TGCGCCAGCAGCTTGGGATACGACGAGCAGTACTTC. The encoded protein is CASSLGYDEQYF. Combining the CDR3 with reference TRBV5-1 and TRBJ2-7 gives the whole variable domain KAGVTQTPRYLIKTRGQQVTLSCSPISGHRSVSWYQQTPGQGLQFLFEYFSETQRNKGNFPGRFSGRQFSNSRSEMNVSTLELGDSALYLCASSLGYDEQYFGPGTRLTVT.

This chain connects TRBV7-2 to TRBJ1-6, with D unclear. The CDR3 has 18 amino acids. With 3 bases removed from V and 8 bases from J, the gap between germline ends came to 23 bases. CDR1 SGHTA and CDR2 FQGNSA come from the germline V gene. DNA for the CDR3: TGTGCCAGCAGCTTCCTACTTCGGGCGGGGTTTCGGTATTCACCCCTCCACTTT. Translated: CASSFLLRAGFRYSPLHF.